Each of the 5 T cell receptor beta chains below was sequenced from the same sample in a study of shared clonotypes between healthy human individuals. Using immunoSEQ multiplex PCR, the repertoire was profiled, and TCRdb retains in-frame clones only, with some absent. The sample contains about 2.4 million clones, 80% to 95% of which appear only once. The sample consisted of naive CD4+ T cells from PBMCs. Stated subset: CD45RA+ positively selected. These TCRs come from a man aged 18 to 30 in good health. Some clones in this sample may be carry-over from other donors' samples.

The CDR3 nucleotides are TGTGCCAGCAGCCCCAGGGGGGGGACTCTCACAGATACGCAGTATTTT. Amino acid sequence: CASSPRGGTLTDTQYF. The genes are TRBV9 and TRBJ2-3, with D perhaps TRBD1 or TRBD2 (7 bases each). The V gene's germline CDR1 is SGDLS and CDR2 YYNGEE. V lost 4 bases and J lost 2, with 17 bases in between. The CDR3 is 16 residues long.

This clone appeared once. This chain connects TRBV15 to TRBJ2-1; D is possibly TRBD1 or TRBD2 (5 bases each). The CDR3 loop spans 18 amino acids. The V and J ends lost 0 bases and 3 bases respectively, with 18 bases between them. Germline values: CDR1 LNHNV, CDR2 YYDKDF (reference sequence). CDR3 protein: CATSRDRSGWGIYNEQFF. The CDR3 DNA reads as TGTGCCACCAGCAGAGATAGGTCGGGGTGGGGGATCTACAATGAGCAGTTCTTC.

V is TRBV7-6 and J is TRBJ1-1, with D possibly TRBD1 on 5 matching bases. Germline lookup yields CDR1 SGHVS and CDR2 FNYEAQ. The CDR3 has 16 residues. Deletions cut 5 bases from V and 2 bases from J, with 18 bases between. CDR3 nucleotides: TGTGCCAGCAGCCCGGAGCAGGGTGATATTAACACTGAAGCTTTCTTT. Translated: CASSPEQGDINTEAFF.

The V call is TRBV6-5, the J call TRBJ2-7, with D maybe TRBD2 (6 bases). The germline gives CDR1 MNHEY, CDR2 SVGAGI. This CDR3 has 15 amino acids. V lost 4 bases and J 4 bases, leaving 17 bases between the germline ends. Written as DNA, the CDR3 is TGTGCCAGCAGTTCCCCGACAGTCGGAGGGTACGAGCAGTACTTC. As protein: CASSSPTVGGYEQYF.

A single count supports this clone. The chain carries TRBV7-2 and TRBJ2-3; 10 nucleotides agree with TRBD2. The CDR3 has 16 amino acids. The junction had 7 bases not matched to a gene; V was cut back by 4 bases and J by 3 bases. Germline CDR1 is SGHTA and CDR2 is FQGNSA. In DNA form, the CDR3 reads TGTGCCAGCAGCTACACTAGCGGGATAAGGACAGATACGCAGTATTTT. Translation: CASSYTSGIRTDTQYF.